What follows is one T cell receptor beta chain and its context. The CDR3 consists of 13 residues. Germline V gene sequence: CDR1 SSHAT, CDR2 FNYEAQ (reference sequence). This record belongs to a study of blood T cell repertoires in COVID-19. Overall study context: Italy, Spain and the United States were the sources of the convalescent and acute COVID-19 samples. Sample material is recorded as cDNA or gDNA derived from T cells, B-cell-depleted T cells, or PBMCs.

Sequencing was performed with immunoSEQ multiplex PCR; in TCRdb, only in-frame clones are kept and a portion is missing. The sample has about 280,000 clones, more than 80% seen once. The cohort comprised adults aged about 18 to 90 years residing in around 25 US areas. The sequence came from a woman under 40 with acute COVID-19. Sequenced material: PBMCs or T cells enriched from blood (not recorded which). The V call is TRBV7-7, the J call TRBJ2-2, with D possibly matching TRBD2 (6 bases). CDR3 in DNA: TGTGCTATACCGGGACTCTCGGCCGGGGAGCTGTTTTTT. It is translated as CAIPGLSAGELFF.